This paragraph covers one T cell receptor (beta chain) sequence. These data come from a study of blood T cell repertoires in COVID-19. Profiling relied on immunoSEQ multiplex PCR, and the TCRdb table lists in-frame clones only, not all of them. The repertoire holds 240,000 or so clones, with 86% as singletons. This sequence was found in a man of 80 years or more with acute or convalescent COVID-19. The sample was peripheral blood.

In nucleotides, the CDR3 is TGCGCCAGCAGCGAGATAGGGACTAGCGGGGGGGCCCACGAGCAGTACTTC. It yields the protein CASSEIGTSGGAHEQYF. This chain connects TRBV10-2 to TRBJ2-7; 16 nucleotides match TRBD2. This CDR3 spans 17 amino acids. The J segment lost 5 bases and the V segment lost 6 bases, leaving 10 bases of the junction unmatched. CDR1 and CDR2 from the germline V gene are WSHSY and SAAADI.